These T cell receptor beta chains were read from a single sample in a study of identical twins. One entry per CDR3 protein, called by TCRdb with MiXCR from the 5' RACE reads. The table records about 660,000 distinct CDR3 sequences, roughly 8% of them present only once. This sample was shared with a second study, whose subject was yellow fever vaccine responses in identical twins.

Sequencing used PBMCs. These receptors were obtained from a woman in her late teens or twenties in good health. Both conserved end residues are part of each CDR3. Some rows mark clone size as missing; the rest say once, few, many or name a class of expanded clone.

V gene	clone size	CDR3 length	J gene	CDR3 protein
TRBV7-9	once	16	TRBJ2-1	CASSDRVRSSYNEQFF
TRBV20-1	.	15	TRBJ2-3	CSAIDAAASTDTQYF
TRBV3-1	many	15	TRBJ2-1	CASSQTSGAYNEQFF
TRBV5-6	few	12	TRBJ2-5	CASSLGTTTQYF
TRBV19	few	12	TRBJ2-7	CASSISPHEQYF
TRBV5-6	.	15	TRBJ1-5	CASSLMDRWNQPQHF
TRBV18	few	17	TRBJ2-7	CASSPPGGGESSYEQYF
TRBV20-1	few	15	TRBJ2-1	CSAPAGGVDNNEQFF
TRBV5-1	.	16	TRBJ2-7	CASSLFPGTGAYEQYF
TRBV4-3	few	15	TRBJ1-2	CASSHRDRGSYGYTF
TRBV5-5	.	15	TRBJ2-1	CASSESPGLAYEQFF
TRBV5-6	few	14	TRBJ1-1	CASSANRGRTEAFF
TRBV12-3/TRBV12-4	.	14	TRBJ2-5	CASSWKGGGETQYF
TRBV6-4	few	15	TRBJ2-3	CASSAASGYTDTQYF
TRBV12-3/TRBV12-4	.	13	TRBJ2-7	CASSRQLWYEQYF
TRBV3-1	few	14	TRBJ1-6	CASSQGQKNSPLHF
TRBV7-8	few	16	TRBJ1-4	CASSTPDGPTNEKLFF
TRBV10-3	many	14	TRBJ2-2	CAISDNRGLGELFF
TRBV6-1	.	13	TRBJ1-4	CASRARANEKLFF
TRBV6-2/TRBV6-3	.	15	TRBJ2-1	CASSYPGGVYNEQFF
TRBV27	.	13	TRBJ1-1	CASRPRNLAEAFF
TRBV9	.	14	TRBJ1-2	CASSVARVGYGYTF
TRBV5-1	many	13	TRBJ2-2	CASRPPATGELFF
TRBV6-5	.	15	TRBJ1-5	CASSPDFISNQPQHF
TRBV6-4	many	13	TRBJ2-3	CASSDSVTDTQYF
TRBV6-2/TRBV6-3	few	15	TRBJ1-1	CASRPLTGPNTEAFF
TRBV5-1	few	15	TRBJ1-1	CASSFTGTANTEAFF
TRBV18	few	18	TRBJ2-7	CASSPKHASGGQAYEQYF
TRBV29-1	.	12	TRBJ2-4	CSVSDGGNIQYF